The clone carrying this T cell receptor beta chain was detected a few times. All three twin pairs grew up together with likely shared infections and vaccines. CDR3 size: 11 residues. CDR1 is SNHLY, CDR2 FYNNEI, per germline. V lost 7 bases and J 8 bases, leaving 8 bases between the germline ends. This record belongs to a study of identical twins' blood T cells. As handled by the study authors: Each donor had about 85,000 to nearly 500,000 clonotypes. TCRdb ran MiXCR on the 5' RACE reads and lists one entry per CDR3 protein. For this entry, the V and J calls and clone size follow TCRdb and not the study's own pipeline. The sample yields fewer than 450,000 distinct CDR3 sequences, about 28% seen once.

Sample: PBMCs. The TCR originated in a woman aged 18-49 years in good health. The genes are TRBV2 and TRBJ2-2, with unresolved D. The DNA for the CDR3 is TGTGCCAGCATTTATCGTGGGGAGCTGTTTTTT. Translating it yields CASIYRGELFF.